This entry features one T cell receptor beta chain sequence. Its antigen is currently unknown. Some clones are missing from TCRdb's copy, which holds only in-frame ones; the method was immunoSEQ multiplex PCR. The data hold several thousand clones, with around 90% observed a single time. The data originate from a study of T cell repertoires in ileal Crohn's disease. The V and J ends lost 3 bases and 9 bases respectively, with 13 bases between them. The CDR3 has 14 amino acids. CDR1 and CDR2 (germline): SGHNT, YYREEE (reference sequence). Study-level results: Mucosal expansions were suggested to be mainly CD8 T cells.

Included were adult ileal or ileocolonic Crohn's patients indicated for ileocolonic resection. This clonotype was obtained from an adult with Crohn's disease. Input material: ileal tissue. The chain links TRBV5-4 to TRBJ1-6; perhaps TRBD1 as D (6 bases). The CDR3: CASSSQGSGSPLHF. For the CDR3, the DNA is TGTGCCAGCAGCTCCCAGGGGTCCGGTTCACCCCTCCACTTT.